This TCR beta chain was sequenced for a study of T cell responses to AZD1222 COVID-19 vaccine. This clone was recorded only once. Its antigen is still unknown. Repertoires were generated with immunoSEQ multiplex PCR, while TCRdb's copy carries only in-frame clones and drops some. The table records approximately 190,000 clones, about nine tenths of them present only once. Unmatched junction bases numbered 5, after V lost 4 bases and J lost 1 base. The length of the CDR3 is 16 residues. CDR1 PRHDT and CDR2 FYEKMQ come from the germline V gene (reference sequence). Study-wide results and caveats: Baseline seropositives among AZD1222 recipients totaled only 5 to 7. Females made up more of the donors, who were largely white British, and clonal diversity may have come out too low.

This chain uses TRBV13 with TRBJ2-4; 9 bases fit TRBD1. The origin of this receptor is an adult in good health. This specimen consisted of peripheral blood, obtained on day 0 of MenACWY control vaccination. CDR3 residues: CASSSRQGGAKNIQYF. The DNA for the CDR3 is TGTGCCAGCAGCTCCCGACAGGGGGGGGCCAAAAACATTCAGTACTTC.